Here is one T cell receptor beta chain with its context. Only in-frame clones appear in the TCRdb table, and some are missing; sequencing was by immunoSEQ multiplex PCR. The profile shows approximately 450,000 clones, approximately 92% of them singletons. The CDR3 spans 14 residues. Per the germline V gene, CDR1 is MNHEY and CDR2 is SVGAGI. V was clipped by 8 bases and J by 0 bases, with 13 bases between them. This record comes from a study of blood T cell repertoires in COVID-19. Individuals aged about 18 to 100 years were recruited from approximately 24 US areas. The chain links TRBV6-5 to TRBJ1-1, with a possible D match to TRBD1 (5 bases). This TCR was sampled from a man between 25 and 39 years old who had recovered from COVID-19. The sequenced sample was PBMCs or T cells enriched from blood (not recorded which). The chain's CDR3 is CASGGGGMNTEAFF. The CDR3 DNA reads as TGTGCCAGCGGGGGAGGAGGCATGAACACTGAAGCTTTCTTT.